This T cell receptor beta chain was identified in a study of T cells after somatic rescue of genetic block. Assay used: immunoSEQ multiplex PCR; TCRdb lists only in-frame clones, some missing. The sample gives 80,000 to 90,000 clones, more than 80% of which show up once; 1.6% is in the top ten. This CDR3 region has 13 residues. The V and J ends lost 5 bases and 2 bases respectively, with 8 bases between them. Germline V lookup: CDR1 SEHNR, CDR2 FQNEAQ (reference sequence). This chain uses TRBV7-9 with TRBJ2-3; D gene ambiguous. Sequenced material: peripheral blood mononuclear cells (PBMCs). The sequence came from a woman aged 18-29 years. The CDR3 nucleotides read TGTGCCAGCAGCCCCCCTACCACAGATACGCAGTATTTT. Encoded protein: CASSPPTTDTQYF.